Below, 16 T cell receptor beta chains from the same sample are listed, as sequenced in a study of T cells expressing NK-cell markers (dated by TCRdb to about 2020). The library was made by 5' RACE. TCRdb names Illumina HiSeq 2000 as the instrument used. TCRdb reprocessed the reads and provides one entry for every CDR3 protein sequence; no DNA is given. The sample table records 400,000 to 450,000 distinct CDR3 sequences. The top ten hold 6% to 8% of the sample. The material sequenced was blood T cells: a sorted CD56 or NKG2C T cell subset, CD4+ or CD8+ T cells, or bulk PBMC T cells (not recorded which). These receptors were obtained from a woman aged 18 to 75 in good health.

V gene TRBV20-1 combines with J gene TRBJ1-1; TCRdb names TRBD1, which stays unverified in the absence of DNA. Germline CDR1 reads DFQATT; CDR2 reads SNEGSKA (reference sequence). The CDR3 runs 16 residues. CDR3 amino acids: CSARSTGGFMNTEAFF.

This chain uses TRBV7-8 with TRBJ2-7. CDR3 length: 13 amino acids. Germline V gene sequence: CDR1 SGHVS, CDR2 FQNEAQ. Here the CDR3 reads CASSLATSGEQYF.

The genes are TRBV9 and TRBJ2-1. The CDR3 covers 11 residues. The germline V gene encodes CDR1 SGDLS and CDR2 YYNGEE. The CDR3 loop is CASSKDDEQFF.

This chain links TRBV29-1 with TRBJ1-4. Germline loops: CDR1 SQVTM, CDR2 ANQGSEA. The CDR3 is made up of 15 amino acids. CDR3 in amino acids: CSVEGSGGTREKLFF.

The CDR3: CASSPPGFYNEQFF. This chain links TRBV12-3 or TRBV12-4 with TRBJ2-1; TCRdb returns TRBD1, unconfirmable since there is no DNA. The CDR3 contains 14 residues.

The chain is built from TRBV10-3 and TRBJ2-4. The CDR3 runs 13 residues. The germline V gene encodes CDR1 ENHRY and CDR2 SYGVKD. CDR3 residues: CAISEFRKNILYF.

The CDR3 is CASSYKRAGANVLTF. The chain links TRBV6-5 to TRBJ2-6; with no DNA, the TCRdb D assignment of TRBD2 cannot be verified. This CDR3 has 15 amino acids. Germline lookup yields CDR1 MNHEY and CDR2 SVGAGI.

The genes are TRBV7-7 and TRBJ2-1; TCRdb designates TRBD2, a call that cannot be tested without DNA. Germline values: CDR1 SSHAT, CDR2 FNYEAQ (reference sequence). The CDR3 consists of 22 residues. The CDR3 loop is CASSLPEGSGTSGGPDYNEQFF.

The chain couples TRBV7-2 to TRBJ2-2; no DNA is available, so the TRBD2 call from TCRdb remains unchecked. Per germline, CDR1 SGHTA and CDR2 FQGNSA. The CDR3 length is 17 residues. CDR3 loop: CASRSLAGPRNTGELFF.

The V gene is TRBV20-1, the J gene TRBJ2-1. The CDR3 covers 15 residues. Looked up from germline, CDR1 is DFQATT and CDR2 is SNEGSKA (reference sequence). The CDR3 sequence: CSARDASGLYNEQFF.

This chain joins TRBV9 and TRBJ1-4. The CDR3 extends over 15 amino acids. CDR1 and CDR2 (germline): SGDLS, YYNGEE. The CDR3: CASSVAGTSNEKLFF.

This CDR3 reads CASSSLPGTEAFF. V is TRBV6-5 and J is TRBJ1-1; TCRdb's assignment of TRBD1 cannot be checked, as there is no DNA. The CDR3 covers 13 residues. Per the germline V gene, CDR1 is MNHEY and CDR2 is SVGAGI.

The chain joins TRBV5-1 to TRBJ1-4; as DNA is missing, the TRBD1 call by TCRdb cannot be tested. Germline-derived CDR1 and CDR2 are SGHRS and YFSETQ. The length of the CDR3 is 15 residues. CDR3 residues: CASSSGTATNEKLFF.

The chain couples TRBV29-1 to TRBJ2-3; TCRdb's D gene call, TRBD2, goes unchecked for lack of DNA. CDR1 is SQVTM, CDR2 ANQGSEA, per germline. The CDR3 covers 15 residues. The CDR3 spells CSVAEDYYPGDTQYF.

J is TRBJ1-2 and V is TRBV7-2. Germline lookup yields CDR1 SGHTA and CDR2 FQGNSA. The CDR3 covers 14 residues. The CDR3 loop is CASSLLRAGGGYTF.

V gene TRBV29-1 combines with J gene TRBJ2-5. The V gene's germline CDR1 is SQVTM and CDR2 ANQGSEA. This CDR3 is 12 amino acids long. The CDR3 sequence: CSGTYPKETQYF. The variable domain in full, completed from reference TRBV29-1 and TRBJ2-5, reads SAVISQKPSRDICQRGTSLTIQCQVDSQVTMMFWYRQQPGQSLTLIATANQGSEATYESGFVIDKFPISRPNLTFSTLTVSNMSPEDSSIYLCSGTYPKETQYFGPGTRLLVL.